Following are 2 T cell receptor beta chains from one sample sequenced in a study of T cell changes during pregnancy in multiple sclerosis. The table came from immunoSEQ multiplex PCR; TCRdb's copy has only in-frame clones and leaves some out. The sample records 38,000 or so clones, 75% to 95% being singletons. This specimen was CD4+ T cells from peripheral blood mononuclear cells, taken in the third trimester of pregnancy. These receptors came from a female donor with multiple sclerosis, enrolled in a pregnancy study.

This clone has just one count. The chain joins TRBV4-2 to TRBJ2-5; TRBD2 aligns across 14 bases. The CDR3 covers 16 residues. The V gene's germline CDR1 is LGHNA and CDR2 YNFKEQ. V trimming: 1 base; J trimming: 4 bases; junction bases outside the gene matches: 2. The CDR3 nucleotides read TGTGCCAGCAGCCAAGGACTAGCGGGAGGGCCAGAGACCCAGTACTTC. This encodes CASSQGLAGGPETQYF.

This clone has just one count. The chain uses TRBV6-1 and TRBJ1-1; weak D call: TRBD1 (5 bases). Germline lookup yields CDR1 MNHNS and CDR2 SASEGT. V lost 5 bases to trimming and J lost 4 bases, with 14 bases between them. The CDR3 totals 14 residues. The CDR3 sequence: CASSSGSSRTEAFF. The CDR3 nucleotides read TGTGCCAGCAGTTCAGGGTCGAGCCGCACTGAAGCTTTCTTT.